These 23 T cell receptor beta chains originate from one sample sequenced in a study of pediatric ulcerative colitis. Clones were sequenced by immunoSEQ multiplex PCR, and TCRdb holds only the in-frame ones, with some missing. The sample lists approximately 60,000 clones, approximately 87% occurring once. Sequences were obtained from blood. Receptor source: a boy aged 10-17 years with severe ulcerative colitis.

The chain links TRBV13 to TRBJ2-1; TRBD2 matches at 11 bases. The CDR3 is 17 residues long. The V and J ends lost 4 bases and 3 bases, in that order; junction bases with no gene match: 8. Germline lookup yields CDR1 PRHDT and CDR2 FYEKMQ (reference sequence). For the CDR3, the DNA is TGTGCCAGCAGCTCAAAAACTAGCGGGAGATTCTACAATGAGCAGTTCTTC. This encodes CASSSKTSGRFYNEQFF.

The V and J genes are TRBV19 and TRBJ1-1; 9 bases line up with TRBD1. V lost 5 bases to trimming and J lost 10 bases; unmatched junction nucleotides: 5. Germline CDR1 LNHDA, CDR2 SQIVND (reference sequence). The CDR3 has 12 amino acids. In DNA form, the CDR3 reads TGTGCCAGTAGTCCCGACAGGGGGTTAGCTTTCTTT. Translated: CASSPDRGLAFF.

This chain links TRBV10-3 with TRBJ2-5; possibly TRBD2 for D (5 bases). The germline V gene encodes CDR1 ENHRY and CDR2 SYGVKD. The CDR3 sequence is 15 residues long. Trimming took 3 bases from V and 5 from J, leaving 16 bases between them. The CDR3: CAISDPTGNWETQYF. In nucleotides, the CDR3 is TGTGCCATCAGTGACCCGACGGGGAATTGGGAGACCCAGTACTTC.

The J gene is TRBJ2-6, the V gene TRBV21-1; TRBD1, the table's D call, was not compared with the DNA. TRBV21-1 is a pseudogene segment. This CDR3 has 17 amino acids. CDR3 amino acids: CASSGTEWTGGANVLTF. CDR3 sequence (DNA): TGTGCCAGCAGCGGGACAGAGTGGACCGGGGGGGCCAACGTCCTGACTTTC.

CDR3 region: CASSSMREGLGKTQYF. CDR3 DNA: TGTGCCAGCAGCTCAATGCGGGAGGGCCTGGGAAAGACCCAGTACTTC. J is TRBJ2-5 and V is TRBV5-4, with 9 positions matching TRBD2. The V and J ends lost 3 bases and 6 bases, in that order; junction bases with no gene match: 12. Germline V gene lookup returns CDR1 SGHNT and CDR2 YYREEE (reference sequence). This CDR3 is built from 16 residues.

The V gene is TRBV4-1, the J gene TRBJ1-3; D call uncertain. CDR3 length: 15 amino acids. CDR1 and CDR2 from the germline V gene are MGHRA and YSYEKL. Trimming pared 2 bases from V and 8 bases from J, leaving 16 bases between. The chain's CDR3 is CASSQLDRLPDTIYF. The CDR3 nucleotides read TGCGCCAGCAGCCAATTAGACCGCCTCCCCGACACCATATATTTT.

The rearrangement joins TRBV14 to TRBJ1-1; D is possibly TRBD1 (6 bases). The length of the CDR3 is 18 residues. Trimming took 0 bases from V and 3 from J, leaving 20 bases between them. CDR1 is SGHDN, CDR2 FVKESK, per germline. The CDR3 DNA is TGTGCCAGCAGCCAAGATCGTACGGCCGCAGAGGGGGACACTGAAGCTTTCTTT. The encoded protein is CASSQDRTAAEGDTEAFF.

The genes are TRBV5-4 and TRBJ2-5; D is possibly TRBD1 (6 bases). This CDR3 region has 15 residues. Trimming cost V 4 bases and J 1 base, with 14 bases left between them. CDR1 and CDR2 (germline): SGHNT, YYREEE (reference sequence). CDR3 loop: CASSLPRGTQETQYF. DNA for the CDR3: TGTGCCAGCAGCCTACCTAGGGGGACCCAAGAGACCCAGTACTTC.

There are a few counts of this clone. This chain's CDR3 is CASSKPDSEQFF. CDR3 DNA sequence: TGTGCCAGTAGTAAGCCAGATAGCGAGCAGTTCTTC. The rearrangement links TRBV19 to TRBJ2-1; no clear D. V lost 4 bases to trimming and J lost 10 bases, with 11 bases between them. There are 12 residues in the CDR3. Germline V gives CDR1 LNHDA, CDR2 SQIVND (reference sequence).

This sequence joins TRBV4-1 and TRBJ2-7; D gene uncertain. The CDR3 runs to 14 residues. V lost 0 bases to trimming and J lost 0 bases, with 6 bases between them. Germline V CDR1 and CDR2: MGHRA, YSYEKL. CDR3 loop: CASSQEHHSYEQYF. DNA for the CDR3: TGCGCCAGCAGCCAAGAGCATCACTCCTACGAGCAGTACTTC.

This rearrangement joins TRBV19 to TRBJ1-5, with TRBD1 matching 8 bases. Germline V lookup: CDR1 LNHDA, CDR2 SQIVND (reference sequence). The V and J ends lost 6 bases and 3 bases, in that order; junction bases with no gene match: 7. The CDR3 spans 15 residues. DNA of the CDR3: TGTGCCAGTAGGAGGACAGGGAACAACAATCAGCCCCAGCATTTT. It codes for CASRRTGNNNQPQHF. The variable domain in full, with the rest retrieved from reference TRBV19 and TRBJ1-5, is DGGITQSPKYLFRKEGQNVTLSCEQNLNHDAMYWYRQDPGQGLRLIYYSQIVNDFQKGDIAEGYSVSREKKESFPLTVTSAQKNPTAFYLCASRRTGNNNQPQHFGDGTRLSIL.

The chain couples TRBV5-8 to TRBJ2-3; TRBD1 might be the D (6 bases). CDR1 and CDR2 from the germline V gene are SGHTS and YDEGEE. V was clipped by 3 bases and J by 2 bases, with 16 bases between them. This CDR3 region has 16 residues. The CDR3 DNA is TGTGCCAGCAGCTGGGGGCACATGGGCAACACAGATACGCAGTATTTT. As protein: CASSWGHMGNTDTQYF.

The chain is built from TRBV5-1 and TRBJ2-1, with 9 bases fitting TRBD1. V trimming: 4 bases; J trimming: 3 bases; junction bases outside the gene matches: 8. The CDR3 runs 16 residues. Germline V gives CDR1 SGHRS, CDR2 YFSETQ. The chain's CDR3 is CASSGTGTGIYNEQFF. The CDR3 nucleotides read TGCGCCAGCAGCGGGACCGGGACAGGGATCTACAATGAGCAGTTCTTC.

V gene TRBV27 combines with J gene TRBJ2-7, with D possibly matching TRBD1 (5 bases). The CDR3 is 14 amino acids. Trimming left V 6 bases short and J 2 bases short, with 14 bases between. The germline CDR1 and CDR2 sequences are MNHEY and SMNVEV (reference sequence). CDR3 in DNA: TGTGCCAGCAGCCCGACAGCCTACACCTACGAGCAGTACTTC. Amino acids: CASSPTAYTYEQYF.

In nucleotides, the CDR3 is TGTGCCAGCAGCTCGGGACTAGCGGGATTCAATGAGCAGTTCTTC. Its protein product is CASSSGLAGFNEQFF. The V call is TRBV7-3, the J call TRBJ2-1, with 13 bases that match TRBD2. The CDR3 is 15 residues long. The germline gives CDR1 SGHTA, CDR2 FQGTGA. V lost 4 bases and J lost 6; bases outside the gene matches: 3.

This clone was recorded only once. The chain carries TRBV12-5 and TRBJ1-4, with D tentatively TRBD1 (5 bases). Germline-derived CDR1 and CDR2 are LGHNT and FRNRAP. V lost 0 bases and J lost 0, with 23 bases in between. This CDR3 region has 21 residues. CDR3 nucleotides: TGTGCTAGTGGTTTGGTTCTCGAGTGGGTCGGGGAAGGGGCAACTAATGAAAAACTGTTTTTT. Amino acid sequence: CASGLVLEWVGEGATNEKLFF.

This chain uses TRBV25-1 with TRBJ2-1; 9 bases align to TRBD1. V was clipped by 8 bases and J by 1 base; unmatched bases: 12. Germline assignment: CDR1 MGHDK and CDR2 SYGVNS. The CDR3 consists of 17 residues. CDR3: CASGNPGQGRSYNEQFF. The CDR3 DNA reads TGTGCCAGCGGGAACCCTGGACAGGGGAGATCCTACAATGAGCAGTTCTTC.

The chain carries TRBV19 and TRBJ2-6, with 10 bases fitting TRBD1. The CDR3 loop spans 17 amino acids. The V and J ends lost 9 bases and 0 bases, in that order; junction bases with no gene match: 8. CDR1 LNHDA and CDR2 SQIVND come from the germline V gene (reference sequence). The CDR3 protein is CASTGQGFISGANVLTF. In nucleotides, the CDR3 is TGTGCCAGCACGGGACAGGGGTTCATCTCTGGGGCCAACGTCCTGACTTTC.

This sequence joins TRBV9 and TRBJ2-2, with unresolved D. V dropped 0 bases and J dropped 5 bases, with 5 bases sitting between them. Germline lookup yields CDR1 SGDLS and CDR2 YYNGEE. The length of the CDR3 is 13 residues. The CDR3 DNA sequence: TGTGCCAGCAGCGTAGCGGGTACCGGGGAGCTGTTTTTT. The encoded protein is CASSVAGTGELFF.

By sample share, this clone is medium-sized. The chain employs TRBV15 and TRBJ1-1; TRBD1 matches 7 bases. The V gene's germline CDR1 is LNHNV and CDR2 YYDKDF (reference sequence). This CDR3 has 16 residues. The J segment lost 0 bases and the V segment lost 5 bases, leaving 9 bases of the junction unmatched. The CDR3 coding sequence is TGTGCCACCAGCGGTGAGGACAGGTCCTTGAACACTGAAGCTTTCTTT. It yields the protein CATSGEDRSLNTEAFF. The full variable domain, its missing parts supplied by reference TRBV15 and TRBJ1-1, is DAMVIQNPRYQVTQFGKPVTLSCSQTLNHNVMYWYQQKSSQAPKLLFHYYDKDFNNEADTPDNFQSRRPNTSFCFLDIRSPGLGDTAMYLCATSGEDRSLNTEAFFGQGTRLTVV.

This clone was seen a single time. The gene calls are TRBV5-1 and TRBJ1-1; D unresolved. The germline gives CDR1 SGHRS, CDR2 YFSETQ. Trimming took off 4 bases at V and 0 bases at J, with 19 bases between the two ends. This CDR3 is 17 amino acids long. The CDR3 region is CASSLENFPPMNTEAFF. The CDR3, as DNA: TGCGCCAGCAGCCTAGAGAATTTCCCTCCTATGAACACTGAAGCTTTCTTT.

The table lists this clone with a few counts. CDR3 DNA sequence: TGTGCCAGCAGACCCGCCGCTACAGGGTCTCATGGCTACACCTTC. Amino acid sequence: CASRPAATGSHGYTF. V and J are TRBV6-5 and TRBJ1-2, with D perhaps TRBD1 (6 bases). CDR3 length equals 15 residues. Germline values: CDR1 MNHEY, CDR2 SVGAGI. The germline V and J ends were trimmed by 6 bases and 6 bases, with 20 bases remaining between them.

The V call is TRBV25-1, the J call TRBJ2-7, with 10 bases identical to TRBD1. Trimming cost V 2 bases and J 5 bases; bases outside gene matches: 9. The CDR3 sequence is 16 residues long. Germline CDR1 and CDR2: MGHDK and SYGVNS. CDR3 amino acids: CASSETRGTGEDEQYF. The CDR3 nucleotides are TGTGCCAGCAGTGAAACGAGGGGGACAGGGGAGGACGAGCAGTACTTC.